This is a list of T cell receptor beta chains from one sample in a study of T-cell reconstitution after alpha-beta-depleted transplantation in children. Each CDR3 protein is one row after TCRdb ran MiXCR on the PCR reads. The sample lists 240,000 or so distinct CDR3 sequences, 8.2% occurring once. This specimen was PBMCs, mostly from graft donor cells, taken 180 days after TCRalphabeta/CD19-depleted stem cell transplant. The receptors were gathered from a male patient younger than 18 who had a stem cell transplant for acute lymphoblastic leukemia, so the T cells may come from the graft donor. Each CDR3 is given with its conserved first and last residue. The order of the fields is CDR3 protein, CDR3 DNA, clone size, D gene, V gene, J gene. A D gene is named only where the DNA matches it firmly. Only part of the rows carry a size: once, few, many, or a class if the clone is expanded.

cdr3_aa: CASSQDLHSNGYTF; cdr3_nt: TGCGCCAGCAGCCAAGATCTTCACTCTAATGGCTACACCTTC; clone_size: NA; d_call: NA; v_call: TRBV4-1; j_call: TRBJ1-2
cdr3_aa: CASSYHSPSGRRGELFF; cdr3_nt: TGTGCCAGCAGTTATCACTCCCCTAGCGGGAGGCGCGGGGAGCTGTTTTTT; clone_size: NA; d_call: TRBD2; v_call: TRBV6-9; j_call: TRBJ2-2
cdr3_aa: CASSLEPNTGELFF; cdr3_nt: TGCGCCAGCAGCCTAGAGCCCAACACCGGGGAGCTGTTTTTT; clone_size: many; d_call: NA; v_call: TRBV4-3; j_call: TRBJ2-2
cdr3_aa: CASGGQGAGEKLFF; cdr3_nt: TGTGCCAGCGGAGGACAGGGAGCTGGGGAAAAACTGTTTTTT; clone_size: many; d_call: TRBD1; v_call: TRBV27; j_call: TRBJ1-4
cdr3_aa: CASSPYPSQADTQYF; cdr3_nt: TGTGCCAGTAGTCCCTACCCAAGTCAGGCAGATACGCAGTATTTT; clone_size: NA; d_call: NA; v_call: TRBV19; j_call: TRBJ2-3
cdr3_aa: CSVKTGGEETQYF; cdr3_nt: TGCAGTGTTAAGACAGGGGGCGAAGAGACCCAGTACTTC; clone_size: many; d_call: TRBD1; v_call: TRBV20-1; j_call: TRBJ2-5
cdr3_aa: CATNSGAGTSMNTGELFF; cdr3_nt: TGCGCCACCAACTCAGGGGCCGGGACTTCCATGAACACCGGGGAGCTGTTTTTT; clone_size: NA; d_call: NA; v_call: TRBV5-1; j_call: TRBJ2-2
cdr3_aa: CASSLYSEETQYF; cdr3_nt: TGTGCCAGCAGCCTGTACTCGGAAGAGACCCAGTACTTC; clone_size: many; d_call: NA; v_call: TRBV12-3/TRBV12-4; j_call: TRBJ2-5
cdr3_aa: CASSYSISGNQPQHF; cdr3_nt: TGTGCCAGCAGTTACTCGATCTCGGGGAATCAGCCCCAGCATTTT; clone_size: few; d_call: NA; v_call: TRBV6-5; j_call: TRBJ1-5
cdr3_aa: CASSLLGTAGGLTVGKNIQYF; cdr3_nt: TGCGCCAGCAGCCTACTAGGGACAGCAGGAGGGCTCACCGTCGGCAAAAACATTCAGTACTTC; clone_size: many; d_call: NA; v_call: TRBV4-3; j_call: TRBJ2-4
cdr3_aa: CASSVGRATGELFF; cdr3_nt: TGTGCCAGCAGTGTGGGCAGGGCCACCGGGGAGCTGTTTTTT; clone_size: many; d_call: NA; v_call: TRBV25-1; j_call: TRBJ2-2
cdr3_aa: CASSQEGPGPSYEQYF; cdr3_nt: TGCGCCAGCAGCCAAGAAGGCCCGGGCCCCTCCTACGAGCAGTACTTC; clone_size: many; d_call: NA; v_call: TRBV4-3; j_call: TRBJ2-7
cdr3_aa: CASSLFETDTQYF; cdr3_nt: TGCGCCAGCAGCTTGTTTGAGACAGATACGCAGTATTTT; clone_size: many; d_call: NA; v_call: TRBV5-1; j_call: TRBJ2-3
cdr3_aa: CASSLSTRESYEQYF; cdr3_nt: TGTGCCAGCAGTTTGTCGACCAGGGAATCCTACGAGCAGTACTTC; clone_size: many; d_call: NA; v_call: TRBV12-3/TRBV12-4; j_call: TRBJ2-7
cdr3_aa: CSAPGATSTDTQYF; cdr3_nt: TGCAGTGCTCCAGGGGCAACTAGCACAGATACGCAGTATTTT; clone_size: many; d_call: NA; v_call: TRBV20-1; j_call: TRBJ2-3
cdr3_aa: CASKDHAVPTMLNTGELFF; cdr3_nt: TGTGCCAGTAAGGATCACGCGGTCCCCACGATGCTAAACACCGGGGAGCTGTTTTTT; clone_size: NA; d_call: NA; v_call: TRBV19; j_call: TRBJ2-2
cdr3_aa: CSGEHGSYNEQFF; cdr3_nt: TGCAGTGGGGAGCATGGCTCCTACAATGAGCAGTTCTTC; clone_size: many; d_call: NA; v_call: TRBV20-1; j_call: TRBJ2-1
cdr3_aa: CASTLDDYNEQFF; cdr3_nt: TGTGCCAGCACCTTGGACGACTACAATGAGCAGTTCTTC; clone_size: many; d_call: NA; v_call: TRBV2; j_call: TRBJ2-1
cdr3_aa: CASSLEAGGYNEQFF; cdr3_nt: TGTGCCAGCAGCTTAGAAGCGGGAGGTTACAATGAGCAGTTCTTC; clone_size: many; d_call: TRBD2; v_call: TRBV11-2; j_call: TRBJ2-1
cdr3_aa: CASRTGAYNEQFF; cdr3_nt: TGTGCCAGCAGGACAGGGGCCTACAATGAGCAGTTCTTC; clone_size: many; d_call: TRBD1; v_call: TRBV28; j_call: TRBJ2-1
cdr3_aa: CASTSSPSGATYEQYF; cdr3_nt: TGTGCCAGCACCTCGTCCCCTAGCGGGGCCACCTACGAGCAGTACTTC; clone_size: many; d_call: TRBD2; v_call: TRBV6-1; j_call: TRBJ2-7
cdr3_aa: CASSVESGYGNTIYF; cdr3_nt: TGTGCCAGCAGCGTAGAATCAGGATACGGAAACACCATATATTTT; clone_size: many; d_call: NA; v_call: TRBV9; j_call: TRBJ1-3
cdr3_aa: CASSLAGRYEQFF; cdr3_nt: TGTGCCAGCAGTTTGGCGGGCAGGTATGAGCAGTTCTTC; clone_size: many; d_call: NA; v_call: TRBV28; j_call: TRBJ2-1
cdr3_aa: CASSVATGNEAFF; cdr3_nt: TGTGCCAGCAGCGTAGCTACGGGAAATGAAGCTTTCTTT; clone_size: NA; d_call: NA; v_call: TRBV9; j_call: TRBJ1-1
cdr3_aa: CSARDQGIEQYF; cdr3_nt: TGCAGTGCTAGAGATCAGGGAATCGAGCAGTACTTC; clone_size: many; d_call: NA; v_call: TRBV20-1; j_call: TRBJ2-7
cdr3_aa: CASSPRTSGDSGANVLTF; cdr3_nt: TGTGCCAGCAGCCCAAGGACTAGCGGGGACTCTGGGGCCAACGTCCTGACTTTC; clone_size: many; d_call: TRBD2; v_call: TRBV7-7; j_call: TRBJ2-6
cdr3_aa: CSARDLTVQETQYF; cdr3_nt: TGCAGTGCTAGAGATTTGACAGTCCAAGAGACCCAGTACTTC; clone_size: many; d_call: NA; v_call: TRBV20-1; j_call: TRBJ2-5